This T cell receptor beta chain was sequenced during a study of blood T cell repertoires in COVID-19. Study information: T cells, B-cell-depleted T cells, or PBMCs supplied cDNA or gDNA.

Original methodology: Reference gene primer amplification yielded estimated nucleated cell counts. Sequencing was performed with immunoSEQ multiplex PCR; in TCRdb, only in-frame clones are kept and a portion is missing. V and J calls and clone size are as listed in that table; D and trimming were resolved from the DNA. The sample yields some 200,000 clones, about nine tenths seen once. The CDR3 length is 13 residues. Germline V CDR1 and CDR2: DFQATT, SNEGSKA (reference sequence). The J segment lost 4 bases and the V segment lost 3 bases, leaving 5 bases of the junction unmatched. The rearrangement links TRBV20-1 to TRBJ1-2, with 7 nucleotides matching TRBD1. This clonotype was sampled from a man aged 50-60 years with acute or convalescent COVID-19. Specimen: peripheral blood. The CDR3 bases are TGCAGTGCTAGTGAACAGGGGTCCTATGGCTACACCTTC. This codes for CSASEQGSYGYTF.